This is a list of T cell receptor beta chains from one sample in a study of CD8 T cells in ankylosing spondylitis. TCRdb independently ran MiXCR on the 5' RACE reads; one entry per CDR3 protein. Here the sample spans about 130,000 distinct CDR3 sequences, more than 15% being singletons. Sequencing was carried out using blood, either unsorted or a sorted T cell fraction (not recorded which). All receptors come from a male donor with ankylosing spondylitis. The CDR3 runs from the conserved cysteine through the conserved F or W. Each record gives: CDR3 DNA, CDR3 protein, clone size, D gene, J gene, V gene. The D gene is left open where the match is weak. For some rows the clone size is stated as once, few or many, or as a class when expanded; others skip it.

TGTGCCAGCAGCTACGGGACTAGCGGGAACGATGAGCAGTTCTTC,CASSYGTSGNDEQFF,NA,TRBD2,TRBJ2-1,TRBV7-2
TGCGCCAGCAGCGTCAGGGGCGGTGGGACTGAAGCTTTCTTT,CASSVRGGGTEAFF,NA,NA,TRBJ1-1,TRBV5-1
TGTGCCAGCAGTTGGACACGGGCAGGGGGCGAAGAGACCCAGTACTTC,CASSWTRAGGEETQYF,few,TRBD1,TRBJ2-5,TRBV27
TGTGCCAGCGGACCGGGGAGTGCCTACAATGAGCAGTTCTTC,CASGPGSAYNEQFF,few,NA,TRBJ2-1,TRBV27
TGTGCCAGCAGCTTAAGGGGGGCGTTAGATACGCAGTATTTT,CASSLRGALDTQYF,many,NA,TRBJ2-3,TRBV7-2
TGTGCCAGCAGCCCCCCGGGGGGAGGTCGAACTAATGAAAAACTGTTTTTT,CASSPPGGGRTNEKLFF,NA,NA,TRBJ1-4,TRBV7-9
TGTGCCAGCAGTTTAAGGGTCGCTGAAGCTTTCTTT,CASSLRVAEAFF,few,NA,TRBJ1-1,TRBV12-3/TRBV12-4
TGTGCCAGCAGCTTATATTACAGTTCCACAGATACGCAGTATTTT,CASSLYYSSTDTQYF,NA,NA,TRBJ2-3,TRBV7-7
TGTGCCAGCAGTCTGGGGACAGACACCTTTTTTGAGCAGTTCTTC,CASSLGTDTFFEQFF,few,TRBD1,TRBJ2-1,TRBV27
TGCGCCAGCAGCCAAAGCCCCCAGGGGGCCTCCTACGAGCAGTACTTC,CASSQSPQGASYEQYF,NA,TRBD1,TRBJ2-7,TRBV4-1
TGTGCCAGCAGCTTAGTCGGGGGAGGCCGCTACAATGAGCAGTTCTTC,CASSLVGGGRYNEQFF,few,NA,TRBJ2-1,TRBV7-9
TGTGCCAGCAGTTACGAGGCGGACACCTACACCTTC,CASSYEADTYTF,NA,NA,TRBJ1-2,TRBV6-5
TGTGCCAGCAGCTCCACACGGCGTCCCTACGAGCAGTACTTC,CASSSTRRPYEQYF,NA,NA,TRBJ2-7,TRBV14
TGTGCCAGCAGCGTGACTAGCGGGACGAGCTCCTACAATGAGCAGTTCTTC,CASSVTSGTSSYNEQFF,NA,TRBD2,TRBJ2-1,TRBV9